Listed below are T cell receptor beta chains from one sample, sequenced in a study of blood T cell repertoires in COVID-19. Clones were sequenced by immunoSEQ multiplex PCR, and TCRdb holds only the in-frame ones, with some missing. The sample holds approximately 300,000 clones, around nine tenths seen once. The specimen was PBMCs or T cells enriched from blood (not recorded which). These receptor sequences come from a woman in her late teens or twenties who had recovered from COVID-19. Each CDR3 is given with its conserved first and last residue. The D gene is left open where the match is weak. The size field is filled for only some rows; it gives once, few, many or a size class.

TRBV6-2/TRBV6-3	NA	TRBJ2-5	NA	CASSYWQGSRQETQYF	TGTGCCAGCAGTTACTGGCAGGGGAGTAGGCAAGAGACCCAGTACTTC
TRBV3-1/TRBV3-2	TRBD2	TRBJ2-5	NA	CASQLASGSQETQYF	TGTGCCAGCCAACTGGCTAGCGGGAGCCAAGAGACCCAGTACTTC
TRBV28	TRBD1	TRBJ1-2	NA	CASSYRGWGYTF	TGTGCCAGCAGTTACAGGGGCTGGGGCTACACCTTC
TRBV29-1	TRBD2	TRBJ2-1	NA	CSVESSGGDEQFF	TGCAGCGTTGAAAGTAGCGGGGGGGATGAGCAGTTCTTC
TRBV11-2	TRBD1	TRBJ2-1	NA	CASSSWVLTGTANYNEQFF	TGTGCCAGCAGCTCGTGGGTTTTGACAGGGACCGCTAACTACAATGAGCAGTTCTTC
TRBV21-1	NA	TRBJ2-1	NA	CASSKGEYFSGNELPNRCNEQFF	TGTGCCAGCAGCAAAGGAGAATACTTCAGCGGGAACGAACTCCCTAATAGATGCAATGAGCAGTTCTTC
TRBV11-2	TRBD1	TRBJ1-6	NA	CASSEGQARNNSPLHF	TGTGCCAGCAGCGAGGGACAGGCGAGGAATAATTCACCCCTCCACTTT
TRBV25-1	NA	TRBJ2-7	NA	CASSESRAPYEQYF	TGTGCCAGCAGTGAATCACGAGCCCCCTACGAGCAGTACTTC
TRBV3-1/TRBV3-2	NA	TRBJ1-5	NA	CASSQGTDQPQHF	TGTGCCAGCAGCCAAGGGACAGATCAGCCCCAGCATTTT
TRBV3-1/TRBV3-2	TRBD1	TRBJ1-3	NA	CASSRTGTGSSGNTIYF	TGTGCCAGCAGCCGGACCGGGACAGGGAGCTCTGGAAACACCATATATTTT
TRBV2	NA	TRBJ1-1	NA	CASSEALTALDTEAFF	TGTGCCAGCAGTGAAGCTCTGACAGCCTTGGACACTGAAGCTTTCTTT
TRBV29-1	NA	TRBJ2-7	once	CSDLQGPHEQYF	TGCAGCGACCTACAGGGCCCCCACGAGCAGTACTTC